This T cell receptor beta chain was documented in a study of CD8+ T cells in alopecia areata. Background on the study: Tofacitinib exposure lasted 6 to 18 months, followed by 6 months off drug. Study conclusions and caveats: Against the mouse data, patients shared TCRs less clearly, possibly for HLA reasons. Alphabeta T cells residing in normal skin are also sequenced in scalp samples. Tofacitinib significantly brought down scalp clonality and expanded CD8+ clones among top 100.

On this clone: Antigen: not known.

It was cDNA, reverse transcribed from extracted RNA, that served as the sequencing template. TCRdb's copy holds only in-frame clones and misses some; the assay was immunoSEQ multiplex PCR. The sample consists of some 180,000 clones, roughly 46% of them appearing once. Germline CDR1 reads LGHNA; CDR2 reads YSLEER. Trimming removed 0 bases at V and 5 bases at J, with 7 bases between. The CDR3 has 13 residues. As to treatment: oral pan-JAK inhibitor, 5-10 mg twice daily. This sequence joins TRBV4-3 and TRBJ1-2, with TRBD1 as a possible D gene (5 bases). Here the sequenced sample was CD8+ T cells sorted from blood, taken at roughly week 53, from a patient treated with tofacitinib. This receptor was obtained from a human donor with alopecia areata. As DNA, the CDR3 is TGCGCCAGCAGCCAAGATGGGGGGTATGGCTACACCTTC. Its translation is CASSQDGGYGYTF.